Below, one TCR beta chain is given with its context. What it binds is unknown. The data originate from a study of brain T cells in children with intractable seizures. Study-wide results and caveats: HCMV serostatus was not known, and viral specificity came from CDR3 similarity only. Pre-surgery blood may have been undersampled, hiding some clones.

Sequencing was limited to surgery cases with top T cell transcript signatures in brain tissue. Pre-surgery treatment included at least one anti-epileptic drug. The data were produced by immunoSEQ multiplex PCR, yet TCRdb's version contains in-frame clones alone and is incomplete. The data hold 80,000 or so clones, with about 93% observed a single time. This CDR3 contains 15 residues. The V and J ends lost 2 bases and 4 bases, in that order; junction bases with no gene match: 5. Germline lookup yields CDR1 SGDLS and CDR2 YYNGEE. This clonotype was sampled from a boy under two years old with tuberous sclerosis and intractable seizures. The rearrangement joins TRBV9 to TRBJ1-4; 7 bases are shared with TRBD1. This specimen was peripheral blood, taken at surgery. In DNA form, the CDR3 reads TGTGCCAGCAGCGTCCAGGGGGTTGGTAATGAAAAACTGTTTTTT. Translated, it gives CASSVQGVGNEKLFF.